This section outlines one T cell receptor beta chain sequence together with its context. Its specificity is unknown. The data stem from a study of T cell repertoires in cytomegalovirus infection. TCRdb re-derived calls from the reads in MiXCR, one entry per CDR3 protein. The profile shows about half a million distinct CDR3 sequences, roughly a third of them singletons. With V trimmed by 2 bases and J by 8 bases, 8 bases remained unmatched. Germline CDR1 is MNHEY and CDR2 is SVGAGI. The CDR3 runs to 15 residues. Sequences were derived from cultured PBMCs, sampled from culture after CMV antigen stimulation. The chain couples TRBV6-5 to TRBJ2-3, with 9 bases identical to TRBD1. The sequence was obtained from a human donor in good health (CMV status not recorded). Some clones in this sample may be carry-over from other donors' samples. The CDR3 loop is CASSYTGTGLVTQYF. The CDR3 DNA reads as TGTGCCAGCAGTTACACCGGGACAGGGTTGGTTACGCAGTATTTT.